Listed below are T cell receptor beta chains from one sample, sequenced in a study of shared clonotypes between healthy human individuals. Measured with immunoSEQ multiplex PCR; TCRdb has only the in-frame clones, and not every one. The sample records over a million clones, around 78% being singletons. Sequencing was performed on memory CD4+ T cells from PBMCs. These receptor sequences come from a young man in good health. Some clones in this sample may be carry-over from other donors' samples. Both conserved end residues are part of each CDR3. A D gene is named only where the DNA matches it firmly. Clone size is not always given. Where it is, it says once, few, many or a class for expanded clones.

CDR3 protein: CASKTSAETQYF; CDR3 DNA: TGTGCCAGCAAAACTAGCGCGGAGACCCAGTACTTC; V gene: TRBV6-5; J gene: TRBJ2-5; clone size: once; D gene: TRBD2
CDR3 protein: CATSRDGTSPNYGYTF; CDR3 DNA: TGTGCCACCAGCAGAGATGGGACCTCTCCTAACTATGGCTACACCTTC; V gene: TRBV15; J gene: TRBJ1-2; clone size: -; D gene: -
CDR3 protein: CASSLYAQREPRKHNEQFF; CDR3 DNA: TGTGCCAGCAGCTTATATGCCCAGCGGGAGCCGCGTAAACACAATGAGCAGTTCTTC; V gene: TRBV7-2; J gene: TRBJ2-1; clone size: -; D gene: TRBD2
CDR3 protein: CASSPDSFNEKLFF; CDR3 DNA: TGCGCCAGCAGCCCTGACAGCTTTAATGAAAAACTGTTTTTT; V gene: TRBV5-1; J gene: TRBJ1-4; clone size: -; D gene: -
CDR3 protein: CASKRDTGELFF; CDR3 DNA: TGTGCCAGCAAGCGGGACACCGGGGAGCTGTTTTTT; V gene: TRBV9; J gene: TRBJ2-2; clone size: -; D gene: -
CDR3 protein: CASRLPGLAGATDTQYF; CDR3 DNA: TGTGCCAGCAGACTTCCGGGACTAGCGGGAGCAACAGATACGCAGTATTTT; V gene: TRBV25-1; J gene: TRBJ2-3; clone size: -; D gene: TRBD2
CDR3 protein: CAPMGDGHTEAFF; CDR3 DNA: TGTGCCCCTATGGGGGACGGGCACACTGAAGCTTTCTTT; V gene: TRBV19; J gene: TRBJ1-1; clone size: -; D gene: -
CDR3 protein: CASRQHRKTDTQYF; CDR3 DNA: TGTGCCAGCAGACAACACCGAAAGACGGATACGCAGTATTTT; V gene: TRBV27; J gene: TRBJ2-3; clone size: once; D gene: -
CDR3 protein: CASSQDSVNYGYTF; CDR3 DNA: TGTGCCAGCAGCCAAGACTCGGTCAACTATGGCTACACCTTC; V gene: TRBV4-2; J gene: TRBJ1-2; clone size: few; D gene: -
CDR3 protein: CASSYRGTGNTIYF; CDR3 DNA: TGTGCCAGCAGCTACCGGGGGACTGGAAACACCATATATTTT; V gene: TRBV2; J gene: TRBJ1-3; clone size: few; D gene: -
CDR3 protein: CASSQYGPGLARYNEQFF; CDR3 DNA: TGTGCCAGCAGCCAATACGGACCGGGACTAGCGAGATACAATGAGCAGTTCTTC; V gene: TRBV4-2; J gene: TRBJ2-1; clone size: -; D gene: TRBD2
CDR3 protein: CASSSGRSTDTQYF; CDR3 DNA: TGTGCCAGTAGTTCTGGGCGAAGCACAGATACGCAGTATTTT; V gene: TRBV19; J gene: TRBJ2-3; clone size: -; D gene: -
CDR3 protein: CASSQGRADSSYEQYF; CDR3 DNA: TGCGCCAGCAGCCAAGGGAGAGCGGACTCCTCCTACGAGCAGTACTTC; V gene: TRBV4-1; J gene: TRBJ2-7; clone size: -; D gene: -
CDR3 protein: CASSESRDTQYF; CDR3 DNA: TGTGCCAGCAGTGAATCGCGGGATACGCAGTATTTT; V gene: TRBV25-1; J gene: TRBJ2-3; clone size: once; D gene: -
CDR3 protein: CASSRGTGYEPQHF; CDR3 DNA: TGTGCCAGCAGTCGGGGGACAGGGTACGAGCCCCAGCATTTT; V gene: TRBV28; J gene: TRBJ1-5; clone size: -; D gene: TRBD1
CDR3 protein: CASSQDSRTDYFSYEQYF; CDR3 DNA: TGCGCCAGCAGCCAAGATAGCCGGACAGATTACTTTTCCTACGAGCAGTACTTC; V gene: TRBV4-1; J gene: TRBJ2-7; clone size: few; D gene: -